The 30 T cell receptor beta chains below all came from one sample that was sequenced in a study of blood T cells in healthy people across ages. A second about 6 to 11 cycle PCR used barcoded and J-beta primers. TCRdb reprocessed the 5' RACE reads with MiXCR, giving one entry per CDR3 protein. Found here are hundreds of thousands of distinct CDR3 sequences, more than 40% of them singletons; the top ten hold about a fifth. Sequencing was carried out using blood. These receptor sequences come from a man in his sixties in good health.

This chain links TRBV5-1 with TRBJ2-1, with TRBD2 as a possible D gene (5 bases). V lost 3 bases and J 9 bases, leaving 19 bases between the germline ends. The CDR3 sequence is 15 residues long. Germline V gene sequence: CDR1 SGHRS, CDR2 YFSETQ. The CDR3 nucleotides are TGCGCCAGCAGCTCCACCTCGGGGTCGGGGTTTGAGCAGTTCTTC. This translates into CASSSTSGSGFEQFF.

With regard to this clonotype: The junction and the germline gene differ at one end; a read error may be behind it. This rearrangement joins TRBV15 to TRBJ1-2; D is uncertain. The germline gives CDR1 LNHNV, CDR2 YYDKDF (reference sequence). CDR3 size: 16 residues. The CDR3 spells CATSGDVASSNYGYTF. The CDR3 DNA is TGTGCCACCAGCGGAGATGTTGCAAGTTCTAACTATGGCTACACCTTC.

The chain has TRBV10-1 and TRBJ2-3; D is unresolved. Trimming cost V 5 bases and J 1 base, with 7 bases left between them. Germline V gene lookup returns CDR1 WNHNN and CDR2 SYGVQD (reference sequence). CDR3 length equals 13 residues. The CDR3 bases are TGCGCCAGCAGTAAAACAGGCACAGATACGCAGTATTTT. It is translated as CASSKTGTDTQYF.

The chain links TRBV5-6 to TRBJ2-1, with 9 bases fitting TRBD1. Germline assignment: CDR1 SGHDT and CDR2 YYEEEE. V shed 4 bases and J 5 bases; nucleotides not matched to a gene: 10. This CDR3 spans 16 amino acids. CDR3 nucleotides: TGTGCCAGCAGCCCCGTCGACAGGGGGAGAGACAATGAGCAGTTCTTC. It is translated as CASSPVDRGRDNEQFF.

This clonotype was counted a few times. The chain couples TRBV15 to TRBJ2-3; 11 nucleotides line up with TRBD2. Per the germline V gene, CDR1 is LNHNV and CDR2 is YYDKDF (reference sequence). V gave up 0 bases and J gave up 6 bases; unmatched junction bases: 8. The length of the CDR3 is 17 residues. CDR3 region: CATSRDQGLAAKDTQYF. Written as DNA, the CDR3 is TGTGCCACCAGCAGAGATCAGGGACTAGCGGCAAAGGATACGCAGTATTTT.

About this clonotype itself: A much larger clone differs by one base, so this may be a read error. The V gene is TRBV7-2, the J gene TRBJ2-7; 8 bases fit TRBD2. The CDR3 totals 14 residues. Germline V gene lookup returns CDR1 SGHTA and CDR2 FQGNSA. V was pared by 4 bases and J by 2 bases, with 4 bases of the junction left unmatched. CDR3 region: CASSSAGDPYEQYF. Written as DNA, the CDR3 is TGTGCCAGCAGCTCAGCGGGGGACCCCTACGAGCAGTACTTC.

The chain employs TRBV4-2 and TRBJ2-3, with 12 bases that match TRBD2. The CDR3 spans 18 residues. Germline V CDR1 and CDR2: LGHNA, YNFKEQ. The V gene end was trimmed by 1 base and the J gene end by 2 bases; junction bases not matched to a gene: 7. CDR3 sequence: CASSQVPPSGGATDTQYF. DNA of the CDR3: TGTGCCAGCAGCCAAGTTCCGCCTAGCGGGGGGGCCACAGATACGCAGTATTTT.

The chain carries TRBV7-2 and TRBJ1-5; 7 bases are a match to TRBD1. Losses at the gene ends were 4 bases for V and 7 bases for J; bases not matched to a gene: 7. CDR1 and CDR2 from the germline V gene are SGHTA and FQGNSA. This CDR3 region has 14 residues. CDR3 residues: CASSSLQGGQPQHF. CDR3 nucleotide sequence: TGTGCCAGCAGCTCCTTGCAGGGGGGCCAGCCCCAGCATTTT.

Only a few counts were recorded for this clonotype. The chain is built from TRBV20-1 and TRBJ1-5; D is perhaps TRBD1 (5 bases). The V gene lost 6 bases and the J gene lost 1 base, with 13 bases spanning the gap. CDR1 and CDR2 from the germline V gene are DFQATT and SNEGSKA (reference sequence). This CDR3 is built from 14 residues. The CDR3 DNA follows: TGCAGTGCCCGGAGAGGGGAGAGCAATCAGCCCCAGCATTTT. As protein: CSARRGESNQPQHF.

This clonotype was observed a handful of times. The CDR3 sequence is CASSAGGMVKNIQYF. DNA of the CDR3: TGTGCCAGCAGTGCGGGGGGCATGGTCAAAAACATTCAGTACTTC. This chain connects TRBV28 to TRBJ2-4; 8 nucleotides match TRBD2. CDR1 is MDHEN, CDR2 SYDVKM, per germline. The J segment lost 3 bases and the V segment lost 5 bases, leaving 6 bases of the junction unmatched. CDR3 length: 15 residues.

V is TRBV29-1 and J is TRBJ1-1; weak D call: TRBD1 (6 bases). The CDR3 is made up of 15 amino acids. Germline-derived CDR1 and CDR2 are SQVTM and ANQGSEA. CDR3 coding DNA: TGCAGTCACCTAAGGACAGTCTCGCTGAACACTGAAGCTTTCTTT. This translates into CSHLRTVSLNTEAFF.

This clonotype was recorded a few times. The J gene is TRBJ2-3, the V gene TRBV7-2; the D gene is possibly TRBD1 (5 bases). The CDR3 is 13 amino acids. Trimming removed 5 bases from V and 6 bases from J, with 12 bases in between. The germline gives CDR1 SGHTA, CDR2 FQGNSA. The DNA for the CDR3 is TGTGCCAGCAGCCAACAGGTAGCCGATACGCAGTATTTT. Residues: CASSQQVADTQYF.

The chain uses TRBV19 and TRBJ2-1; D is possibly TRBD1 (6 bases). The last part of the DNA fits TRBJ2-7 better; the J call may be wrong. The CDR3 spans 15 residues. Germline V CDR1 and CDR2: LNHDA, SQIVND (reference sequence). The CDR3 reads CAKPPGTSPYNEQYF. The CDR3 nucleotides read TGTGCCAAGCCGCCCGGGACATCGCCCTACAATGAGCAGTACTTC.

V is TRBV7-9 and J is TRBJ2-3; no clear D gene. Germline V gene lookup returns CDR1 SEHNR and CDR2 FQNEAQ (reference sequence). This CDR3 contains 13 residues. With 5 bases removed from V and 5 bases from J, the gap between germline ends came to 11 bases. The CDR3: CASSPRVGDTQYF. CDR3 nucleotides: TGTGCCAGCAGCCCCCGCGTGGGAGATACGCAGTATTTT.

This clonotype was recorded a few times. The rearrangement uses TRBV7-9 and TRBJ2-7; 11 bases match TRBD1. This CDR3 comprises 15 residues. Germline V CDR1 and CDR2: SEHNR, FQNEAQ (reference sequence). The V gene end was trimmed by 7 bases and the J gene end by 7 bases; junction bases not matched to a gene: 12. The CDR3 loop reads CASTNVDRGPGEQYF. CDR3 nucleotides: TGTGCCAGCACCAACGTGGACAGGGGGCCGGGGGAGCAGTACTTC.

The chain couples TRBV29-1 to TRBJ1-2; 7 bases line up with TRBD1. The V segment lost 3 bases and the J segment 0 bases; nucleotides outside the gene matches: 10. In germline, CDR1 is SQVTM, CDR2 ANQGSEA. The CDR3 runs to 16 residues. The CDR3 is CSVEGTGDEANYGYTF. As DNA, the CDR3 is TGCAGCGTTGAGGGTACAGGGGATGAAGCTAACTATGGCTACACCTTC.

Here the CDR3 reads CASSPRDRRGSYGYTF. In DNA, the CDR3 is TGTGCCAGCAGTCCCCGGGACAGGCGAGGGTCCTATGGCTACACCTTC. J is TRBJ1-2 and V is TRBV12-3 or TRBV12-4; 8 positions match TRBD1. This CDR3 has 16 amino acids. V shed 5 bases and J 4 bases; nucleotides not matched to a gene: 12.

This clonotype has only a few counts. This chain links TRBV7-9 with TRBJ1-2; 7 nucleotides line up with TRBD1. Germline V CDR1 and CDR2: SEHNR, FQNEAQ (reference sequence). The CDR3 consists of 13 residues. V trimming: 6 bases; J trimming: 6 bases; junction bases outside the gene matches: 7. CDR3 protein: CASSYGTVDGYTF. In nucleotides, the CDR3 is TGTGCCAGCAGTTACGGGACAGTCGATGGCTACACCTTC.

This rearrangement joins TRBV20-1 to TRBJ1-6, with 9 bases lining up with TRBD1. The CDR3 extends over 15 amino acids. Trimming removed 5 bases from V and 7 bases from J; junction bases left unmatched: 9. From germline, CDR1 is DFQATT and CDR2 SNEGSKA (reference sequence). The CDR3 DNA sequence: TGCAGTGCTCCCCTACAGGGGGCGAAGAATTCACCCCTCCACTTT. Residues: CSAPLQGAKNSPLHF.

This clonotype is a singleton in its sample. Here the CDR3 DNA reads TGTGCCAGCAACCTCCGGGGGGGCGCAGATACGCAGTATTTT. Protein: CASNLRGGADTQYF. This chain joins TRBV28 and TRBJ2-3; 8 bases map to TRBD2. The CDR3 runs to 14 residues. Germline CDR1 MDHEN, CDR2 SYDVKM. Losses at the gene ends were 7 bases for V and 4 bases for J; bases not matched to a gene: 7.

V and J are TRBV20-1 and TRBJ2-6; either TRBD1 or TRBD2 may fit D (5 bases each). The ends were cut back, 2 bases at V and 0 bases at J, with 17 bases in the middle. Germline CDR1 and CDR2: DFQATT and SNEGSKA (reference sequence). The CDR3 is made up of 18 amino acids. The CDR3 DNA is TGCAGTGCTAGATCACGGGGAGAGGGGAGCTCTGGGGCCAACGTCCTGACTTTC. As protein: CSARSRGEGSSGANVLTF.

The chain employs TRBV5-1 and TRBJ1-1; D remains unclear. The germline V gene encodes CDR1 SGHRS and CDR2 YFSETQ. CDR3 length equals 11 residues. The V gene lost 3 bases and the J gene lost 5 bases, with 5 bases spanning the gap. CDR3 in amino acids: CASSSPTEAFF. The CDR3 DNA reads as TGCGCCAGCAGCTCTCCAACTGAAGCTTTCTTT.

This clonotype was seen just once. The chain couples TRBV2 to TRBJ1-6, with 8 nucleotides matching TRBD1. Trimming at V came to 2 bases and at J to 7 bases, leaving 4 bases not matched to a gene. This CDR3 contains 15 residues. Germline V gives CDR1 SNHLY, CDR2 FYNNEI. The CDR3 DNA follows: TGTGCCAGCAGTGAAAGGCAGGGGGCAAATTCACCCCTCCACTTT. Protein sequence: CASSERQGANSPLHF.

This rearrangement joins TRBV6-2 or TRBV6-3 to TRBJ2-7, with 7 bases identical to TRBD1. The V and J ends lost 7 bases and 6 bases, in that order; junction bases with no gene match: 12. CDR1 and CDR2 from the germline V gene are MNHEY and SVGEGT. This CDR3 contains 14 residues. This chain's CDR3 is CASMSADRALEQYF. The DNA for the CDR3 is TGTGCCAGCATGTCGGCCGACAGGGCACTCGAGCAGTACTTC.

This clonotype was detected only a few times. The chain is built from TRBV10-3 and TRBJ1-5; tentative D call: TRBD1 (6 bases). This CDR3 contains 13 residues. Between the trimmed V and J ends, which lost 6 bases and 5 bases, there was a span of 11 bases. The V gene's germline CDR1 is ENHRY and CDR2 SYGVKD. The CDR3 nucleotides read TGTGCCATCAGACAGGGAGTGGATCAGCCCCAGCATTTT. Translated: CAIRQGVDQPQHF.

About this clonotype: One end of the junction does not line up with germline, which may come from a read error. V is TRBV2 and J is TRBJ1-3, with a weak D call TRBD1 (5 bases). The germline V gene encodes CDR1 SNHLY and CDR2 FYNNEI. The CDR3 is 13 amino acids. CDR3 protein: CASKGQEGNTISF. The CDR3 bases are TGTGCCAGCAAGGGGCAAGAGGGAAACACCATATCTTTT.

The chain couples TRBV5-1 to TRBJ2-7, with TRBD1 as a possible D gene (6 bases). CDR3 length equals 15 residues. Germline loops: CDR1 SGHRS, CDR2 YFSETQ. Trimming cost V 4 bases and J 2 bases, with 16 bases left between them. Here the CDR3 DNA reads TGCGCCAGCAGCCAGGCCGGGACAAATGCCTACGAGCAGTACTTC. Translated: CASSQAGTNAYEQYF.

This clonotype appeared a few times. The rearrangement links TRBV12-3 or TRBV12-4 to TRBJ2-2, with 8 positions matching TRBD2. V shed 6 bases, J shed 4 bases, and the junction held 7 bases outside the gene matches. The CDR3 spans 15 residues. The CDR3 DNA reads TGTGCCAGCAGGCAAGCGGGGGTGATCACCGGGGAGCTGTTTTTT. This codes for CASRQAGVITGELFF.

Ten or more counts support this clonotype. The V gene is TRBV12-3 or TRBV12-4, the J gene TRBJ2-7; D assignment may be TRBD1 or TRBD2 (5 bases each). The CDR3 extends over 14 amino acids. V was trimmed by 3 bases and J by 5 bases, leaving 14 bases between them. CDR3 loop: CASSLAGSSDEQYF. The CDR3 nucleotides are TGTGCCAGCAGTTTGGCAGGGAGCAGCGACGAGCAGTACTTC.

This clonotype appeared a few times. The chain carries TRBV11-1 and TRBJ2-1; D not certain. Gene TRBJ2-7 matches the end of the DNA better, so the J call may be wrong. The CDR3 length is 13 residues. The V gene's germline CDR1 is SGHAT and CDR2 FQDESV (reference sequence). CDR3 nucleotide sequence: TGTGCCAGCTCCGCGAATAGATACAATGAGCAGTACTTC. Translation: CASSANRYNEQYF.